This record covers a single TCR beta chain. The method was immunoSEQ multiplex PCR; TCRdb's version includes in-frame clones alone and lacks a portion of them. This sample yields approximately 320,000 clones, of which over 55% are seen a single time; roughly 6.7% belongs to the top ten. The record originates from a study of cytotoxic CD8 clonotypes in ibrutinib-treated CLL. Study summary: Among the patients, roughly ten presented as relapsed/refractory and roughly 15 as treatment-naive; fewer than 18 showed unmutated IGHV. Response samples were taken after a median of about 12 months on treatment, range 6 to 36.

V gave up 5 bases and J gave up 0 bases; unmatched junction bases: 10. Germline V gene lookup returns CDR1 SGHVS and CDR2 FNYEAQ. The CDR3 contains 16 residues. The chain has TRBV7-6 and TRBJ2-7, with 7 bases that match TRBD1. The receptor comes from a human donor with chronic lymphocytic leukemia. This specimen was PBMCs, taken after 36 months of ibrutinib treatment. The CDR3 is CASSAHPGQVSYEQYF. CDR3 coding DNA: TGTGCCAGCAGCGCCCACCCAGGACAGGTCTCCTACGAGCAGTACTTC.